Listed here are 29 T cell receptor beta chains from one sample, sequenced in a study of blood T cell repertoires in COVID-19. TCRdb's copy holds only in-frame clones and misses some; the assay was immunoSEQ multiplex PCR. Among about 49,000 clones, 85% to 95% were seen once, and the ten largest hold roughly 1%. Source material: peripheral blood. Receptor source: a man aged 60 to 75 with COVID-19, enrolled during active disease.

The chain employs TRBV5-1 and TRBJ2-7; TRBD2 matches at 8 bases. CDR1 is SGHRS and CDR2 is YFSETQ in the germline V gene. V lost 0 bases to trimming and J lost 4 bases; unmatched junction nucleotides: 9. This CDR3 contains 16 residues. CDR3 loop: CASSLAPSGYQYEQYF. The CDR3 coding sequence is TGCGCCAGCAGCTTGGCTCCTAGCGGGTACCAGTACGAGCAGTACTTC.

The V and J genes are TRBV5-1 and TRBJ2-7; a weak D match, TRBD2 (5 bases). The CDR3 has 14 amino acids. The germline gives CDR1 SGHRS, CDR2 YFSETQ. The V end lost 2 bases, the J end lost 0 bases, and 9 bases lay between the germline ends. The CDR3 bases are TGCGCCAGCAGCTTACCGGGGAGCTCCTACGAGCAGTACTTC. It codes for CASSLPGSSYEQYF.

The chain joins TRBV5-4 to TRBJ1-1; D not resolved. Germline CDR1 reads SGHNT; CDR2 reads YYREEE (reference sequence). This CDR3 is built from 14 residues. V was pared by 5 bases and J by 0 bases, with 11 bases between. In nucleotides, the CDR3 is TGTGCCAGCAGTGCGGCGGCCATGAACACTGAAGCTTTCTTT. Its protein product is CASSAAAMNTEAFF.

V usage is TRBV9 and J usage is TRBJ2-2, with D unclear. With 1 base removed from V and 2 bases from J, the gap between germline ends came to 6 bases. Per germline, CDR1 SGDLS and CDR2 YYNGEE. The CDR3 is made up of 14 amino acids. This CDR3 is CASSVLVNTGELFF. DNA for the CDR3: TGTGCCAGCAGCGTACTCGTTAACACCGGGGAGCTGTTTTTT.

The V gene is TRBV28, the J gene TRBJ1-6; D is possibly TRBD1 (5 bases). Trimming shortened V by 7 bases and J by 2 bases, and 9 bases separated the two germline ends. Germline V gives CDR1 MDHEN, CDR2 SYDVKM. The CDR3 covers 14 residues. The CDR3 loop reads CASTTDTYNSPLHF. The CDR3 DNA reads TGTGCCAGCACGACAGACACCTATAATTCACCCCTCCACTTT.

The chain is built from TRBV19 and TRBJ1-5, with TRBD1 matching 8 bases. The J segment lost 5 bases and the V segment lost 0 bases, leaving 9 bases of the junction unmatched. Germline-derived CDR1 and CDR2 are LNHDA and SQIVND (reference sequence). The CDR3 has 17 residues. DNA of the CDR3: TGTGCCAGTAGTATAGACCCCGCGCAGGGGGCCTATCAGCCCCAGCATTTT. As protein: CASSIDPAQGAYQPQHF. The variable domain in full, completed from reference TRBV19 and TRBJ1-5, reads DGGITQSPKYLFRKEGQNVTLSCEQNLNHDAMYWYRQDPGQGLRLIYYSQIVNDFQKGDIAEGYSVSREKKESFPLTVTSAQKNPTAFYLCASSIDPAQGAYQPQHFGDGTRLSIL.

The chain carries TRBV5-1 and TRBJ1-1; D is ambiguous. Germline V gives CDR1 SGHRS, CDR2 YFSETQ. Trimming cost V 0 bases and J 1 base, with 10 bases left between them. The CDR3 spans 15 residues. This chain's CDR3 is CASSLALTSNTEAFF. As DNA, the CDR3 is TGCGCCAGCAGCTTGGCCTTAACATCGAACACTGAAGCTTTCTTT.

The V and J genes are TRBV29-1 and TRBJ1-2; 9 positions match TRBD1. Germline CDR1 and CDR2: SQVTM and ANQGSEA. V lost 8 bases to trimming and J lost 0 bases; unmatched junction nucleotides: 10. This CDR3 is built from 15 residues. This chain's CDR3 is CSHWGTGSPNYGYTF. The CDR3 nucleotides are TGCAGCCACTGGGGGACAGGGTCTCCTAACTATGGCTACACCTTC.

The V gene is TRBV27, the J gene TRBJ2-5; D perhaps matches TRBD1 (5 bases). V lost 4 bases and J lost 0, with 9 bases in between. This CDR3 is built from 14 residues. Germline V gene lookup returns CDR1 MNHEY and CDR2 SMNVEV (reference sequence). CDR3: CASSSPGYQETQYF. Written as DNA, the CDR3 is TGTGCCAGCAGTTCCCCAGGGTACCAAGAGACCCAGTACTTC.

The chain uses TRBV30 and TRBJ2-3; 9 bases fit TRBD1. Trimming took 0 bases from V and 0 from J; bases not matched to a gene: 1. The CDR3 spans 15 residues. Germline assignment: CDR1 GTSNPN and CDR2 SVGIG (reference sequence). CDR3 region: CAWSVQGASTDTQYF. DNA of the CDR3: TGTGCCTGGAGTGTACAGGGGGCTAGCACAGATACGCAGTATTTT. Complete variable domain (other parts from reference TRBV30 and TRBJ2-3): SQTIHQWPATLVQPVGSPLSLECTVEGTSNPNLYWYRQAAGRGLQLLFYSVGIGQISSEVPQNLSASRPQDRQFILSSKKLLLSDSGFYLCAWSVQGASTDTQYFGPGTRLTVL.

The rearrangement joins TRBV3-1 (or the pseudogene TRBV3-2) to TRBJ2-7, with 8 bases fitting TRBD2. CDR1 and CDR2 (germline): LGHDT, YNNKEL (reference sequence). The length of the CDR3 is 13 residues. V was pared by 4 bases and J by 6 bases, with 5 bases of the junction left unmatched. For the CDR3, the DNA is TGTGCCAGCAGCCTTTCCCGGGGGGGCGAGCAGTACTTC. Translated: CASSLSRGGEQYF.

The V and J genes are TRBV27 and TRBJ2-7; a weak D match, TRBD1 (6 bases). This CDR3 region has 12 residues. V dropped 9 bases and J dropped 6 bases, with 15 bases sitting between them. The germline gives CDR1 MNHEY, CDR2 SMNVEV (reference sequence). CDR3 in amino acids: CASYRDVREQYF. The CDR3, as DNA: TGTGCCAGTTACAGGGATGTTCGCGAGCAGTACTTC.

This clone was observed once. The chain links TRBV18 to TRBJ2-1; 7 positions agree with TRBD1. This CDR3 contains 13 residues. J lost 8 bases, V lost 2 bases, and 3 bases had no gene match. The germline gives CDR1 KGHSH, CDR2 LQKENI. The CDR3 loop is CASSPRQGDEQFF. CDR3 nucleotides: TGTGCCAGCTCACCAAGACAGGGTGATGAGCAGTTCTTC.

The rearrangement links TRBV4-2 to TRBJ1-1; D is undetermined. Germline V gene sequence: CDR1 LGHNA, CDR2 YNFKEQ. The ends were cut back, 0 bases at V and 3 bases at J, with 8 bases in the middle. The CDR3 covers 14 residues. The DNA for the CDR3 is TGTGCCAGCAGCCAAGATTACCAGGACACTGAAGCTTTCTTT. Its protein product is CASSQDYQDTEAFF.

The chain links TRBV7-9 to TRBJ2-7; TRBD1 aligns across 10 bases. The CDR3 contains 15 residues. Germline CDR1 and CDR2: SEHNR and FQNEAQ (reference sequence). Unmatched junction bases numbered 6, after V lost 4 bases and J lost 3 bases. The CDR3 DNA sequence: TGTGCCAGCAGCTCGCCGGGACAGGGGTTCTACGAGCAGTACTTC. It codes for CASSSPGQGFYEQYF.

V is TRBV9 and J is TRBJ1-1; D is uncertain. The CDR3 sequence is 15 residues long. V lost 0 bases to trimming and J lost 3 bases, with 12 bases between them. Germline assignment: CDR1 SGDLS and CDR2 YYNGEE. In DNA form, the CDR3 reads TGTGCCAGCAGCGTAGCTCCGGGGTGGGACACTGAAGCTTTCTTT. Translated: CASSVAPGWDTEAFF.

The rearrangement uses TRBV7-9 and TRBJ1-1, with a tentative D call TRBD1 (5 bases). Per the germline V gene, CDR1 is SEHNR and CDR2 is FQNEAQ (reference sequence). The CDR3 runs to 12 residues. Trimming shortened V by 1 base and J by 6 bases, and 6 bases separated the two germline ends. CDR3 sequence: CASSLGGAEAFF. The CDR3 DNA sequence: TGTGCCAGCAGCTTAGGGGGCGCTGAAGCTTTCTTT.

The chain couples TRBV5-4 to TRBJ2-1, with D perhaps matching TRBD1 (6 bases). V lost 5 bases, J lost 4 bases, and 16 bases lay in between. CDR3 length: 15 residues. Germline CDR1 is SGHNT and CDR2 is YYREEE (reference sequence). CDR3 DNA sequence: TGTGCCAGCAGTCCGGACAGCAACCAATACAATGAGCAGTTCTTC. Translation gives CASSPDSNQYNEQFF. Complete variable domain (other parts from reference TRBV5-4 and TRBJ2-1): ETGVTQSPTHLIKTRGQQVTLRCSSQSGHNTVSWYQQALGQGPQFIFQYYREEENGRGNFPPRFSGLQFPNYSSELNVNALELDDSALYLCASSPDSNQYNEQFFGPGTRLTVL.

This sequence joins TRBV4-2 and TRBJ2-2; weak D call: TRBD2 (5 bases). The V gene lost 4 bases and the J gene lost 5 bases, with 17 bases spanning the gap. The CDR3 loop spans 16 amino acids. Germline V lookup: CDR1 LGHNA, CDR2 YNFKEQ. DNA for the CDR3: TGTGCCAGCAGCCCGTCCTACGGGAAGGAGACCGGGGAGCTGTTTTTT. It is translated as CASSPSYGKETGELFF.

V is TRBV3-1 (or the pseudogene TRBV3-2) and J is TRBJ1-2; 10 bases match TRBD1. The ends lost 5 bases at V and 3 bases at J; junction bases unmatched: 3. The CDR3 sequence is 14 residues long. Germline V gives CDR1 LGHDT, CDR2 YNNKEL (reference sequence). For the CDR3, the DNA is TGTGCCAGCAGCTCTGGGACAGGGGACTATGGCTACACCTTC. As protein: CASSSGTGDYGYTF.

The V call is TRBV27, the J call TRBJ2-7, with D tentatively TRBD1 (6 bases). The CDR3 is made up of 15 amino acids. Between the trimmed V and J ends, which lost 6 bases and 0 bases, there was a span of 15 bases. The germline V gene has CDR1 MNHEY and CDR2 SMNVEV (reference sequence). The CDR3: CASRIGQWHSYEQYF. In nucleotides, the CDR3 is TGTGCCAGCAGGATTGGACAGTGGCACTCCTACGAGCAGTACTTC.

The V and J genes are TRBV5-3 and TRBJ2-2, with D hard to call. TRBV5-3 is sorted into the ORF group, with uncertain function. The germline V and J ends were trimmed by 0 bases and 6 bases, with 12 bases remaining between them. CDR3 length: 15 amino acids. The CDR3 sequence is CARSLVVRQSGELFF. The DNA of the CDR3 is TGTGCCAGAAGCTTGGTCGTCAGGCAGTCCGGGGAGCTGTTTTTT.

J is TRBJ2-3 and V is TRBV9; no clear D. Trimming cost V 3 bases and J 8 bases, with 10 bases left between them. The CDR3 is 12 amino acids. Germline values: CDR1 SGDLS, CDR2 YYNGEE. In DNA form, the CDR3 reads TGTGCCAGCAGCGCCAAAGTCGGTACGCAGTATTTT. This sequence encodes CASSAKVGTQYF. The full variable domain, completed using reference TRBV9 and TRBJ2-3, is DSGVTQTPKHLITATGQRVTLRCSPRSGDLSVYWYQQSLDQGLQFLIQYYNGEERAKGNILERFSAQQFPDLHSELNLSSLELGDSALYFCASSAKVGTQYFGPGTRLTVL.

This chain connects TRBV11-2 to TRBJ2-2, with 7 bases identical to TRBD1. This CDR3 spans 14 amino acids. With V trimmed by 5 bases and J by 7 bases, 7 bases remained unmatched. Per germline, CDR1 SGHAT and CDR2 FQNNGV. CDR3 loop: CASSRQGGIGELFF. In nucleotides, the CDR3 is TGTGCCAGCAGCCGACAGGGCGGAATCGGGGAGCTGTTTTTT.

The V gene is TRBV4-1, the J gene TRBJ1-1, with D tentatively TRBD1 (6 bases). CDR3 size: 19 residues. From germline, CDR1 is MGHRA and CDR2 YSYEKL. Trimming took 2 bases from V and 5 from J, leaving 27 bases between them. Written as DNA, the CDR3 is TGCGCCAGCAGCCAAAATCGACGAGCGTTACAGGGAAAGGGGACTGAAGCTTTCTTT. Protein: CASSQNRRALQGKGTEAFF.

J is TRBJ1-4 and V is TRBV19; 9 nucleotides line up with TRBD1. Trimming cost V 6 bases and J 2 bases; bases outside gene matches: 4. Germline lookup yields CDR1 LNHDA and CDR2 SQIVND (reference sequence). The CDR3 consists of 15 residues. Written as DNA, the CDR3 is TGTGCCAGTAGGGGACAGGGCGGGACTAATGAAAAACTGTTTTTT. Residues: CASRGQGGTNEKLFF.

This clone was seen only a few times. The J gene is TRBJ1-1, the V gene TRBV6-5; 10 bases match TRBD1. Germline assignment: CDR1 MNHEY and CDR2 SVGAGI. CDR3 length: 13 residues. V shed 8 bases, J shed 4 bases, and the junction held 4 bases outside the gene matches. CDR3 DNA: TGTGCCAGCTCCCGACAGGGGGCCACTGAAGCTTTCTTT. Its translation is CASSRQGATEAFF.

For the CDR3, the DNA is TGTGCCAGCGTTGCCGGGACAGCCATGAACACCGGGGAGCTGTTTTTT. This encodes CASVAGTAMNTGELFF. The chain is built from TRBV2 and TRBJ2-2; 7 bases align to TRBD1. The germline gives CDR1 SNHLY, CDR2 FYNNEI. The CDR3 is 16 amino acids. Losses at the gene ends were 8 bases for V and 1 base for J; bases not matched to a gene: 10.

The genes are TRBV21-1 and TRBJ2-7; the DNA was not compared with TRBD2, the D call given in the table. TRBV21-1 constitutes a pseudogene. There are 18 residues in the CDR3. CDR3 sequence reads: CASSKLGSGRASSYEQYF. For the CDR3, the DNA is TGTGCCAGCAGCAAACTTGGTAGCGGGAGGGCCAGCTCCTACGAGCAGTACTTC.